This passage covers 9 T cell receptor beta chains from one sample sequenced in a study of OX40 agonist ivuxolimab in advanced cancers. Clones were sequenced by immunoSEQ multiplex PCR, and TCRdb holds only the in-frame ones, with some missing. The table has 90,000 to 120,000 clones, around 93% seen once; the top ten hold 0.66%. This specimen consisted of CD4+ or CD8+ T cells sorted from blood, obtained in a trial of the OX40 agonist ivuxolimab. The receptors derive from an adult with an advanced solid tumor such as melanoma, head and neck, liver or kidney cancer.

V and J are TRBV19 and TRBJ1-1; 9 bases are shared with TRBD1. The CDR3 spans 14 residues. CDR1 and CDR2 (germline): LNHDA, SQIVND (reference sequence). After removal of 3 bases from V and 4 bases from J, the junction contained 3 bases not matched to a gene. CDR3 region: CASSIGQGFTEAFF. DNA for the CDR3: TGTGCCAGTAGTATCGGACAGGGGTTCACTGAAGCTTTCTTT.

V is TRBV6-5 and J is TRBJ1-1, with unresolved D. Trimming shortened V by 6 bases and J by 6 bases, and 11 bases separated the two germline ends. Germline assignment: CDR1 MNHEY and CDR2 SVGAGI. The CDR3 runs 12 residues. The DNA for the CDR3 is TGTGCCAGCAGCGATGGAAGAGCTGAAGCTTTCTTT. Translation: CASSDGRAEAFF.

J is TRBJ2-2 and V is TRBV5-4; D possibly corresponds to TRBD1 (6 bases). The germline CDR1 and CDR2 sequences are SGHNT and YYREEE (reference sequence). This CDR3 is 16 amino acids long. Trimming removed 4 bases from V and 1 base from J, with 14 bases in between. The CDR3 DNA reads TGTGCCAGCAGCCGATCGGGACATCGGAACACCGGGGAGCTGTTTTTT. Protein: CASSRSGHRNTGELFF.

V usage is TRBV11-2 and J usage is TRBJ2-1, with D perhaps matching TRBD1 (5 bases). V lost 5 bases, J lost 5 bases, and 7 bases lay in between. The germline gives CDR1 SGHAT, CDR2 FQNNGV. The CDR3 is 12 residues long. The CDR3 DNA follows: TGTGCCAGCAGCGGACAAAACAATGAGCAGTTCTTC. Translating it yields CASSGQNNEQFF.

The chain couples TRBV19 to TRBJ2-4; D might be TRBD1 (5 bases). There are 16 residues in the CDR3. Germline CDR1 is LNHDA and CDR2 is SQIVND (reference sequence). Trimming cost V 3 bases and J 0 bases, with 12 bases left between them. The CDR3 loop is CASSISDTLAKNIQYF. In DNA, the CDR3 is TGTGCCAGTAGTATTTCGGACACTCTAGCCAAAAACATTCAGTACTTC.

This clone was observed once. This CDR3 is CASSRARGGTEAFF. The CDR3 nucleotides read TGTGCCAGCAGCCGTGCCAGGGGCGGCACTGAAGCTTTCTTT. The chain combines TRBV9 with TRBJ1-1, with D possibly being TRBD1 (6 bases). The CDR3 extends over 14 amino acids. The V end was cut by 4 bases, the J end by 4 bases, with 14 bases between. CDR1 and CDR2 from the germline V gene are SGDLS and YYNGEE.

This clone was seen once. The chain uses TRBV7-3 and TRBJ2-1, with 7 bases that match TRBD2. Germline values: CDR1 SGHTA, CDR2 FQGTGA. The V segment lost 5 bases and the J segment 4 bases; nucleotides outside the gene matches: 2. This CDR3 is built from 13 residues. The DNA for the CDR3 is TGTGCCAGCAGCCTAGCGGAGTACAATGAGCAGTTCTTC. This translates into CASSLAEYNEQFF.

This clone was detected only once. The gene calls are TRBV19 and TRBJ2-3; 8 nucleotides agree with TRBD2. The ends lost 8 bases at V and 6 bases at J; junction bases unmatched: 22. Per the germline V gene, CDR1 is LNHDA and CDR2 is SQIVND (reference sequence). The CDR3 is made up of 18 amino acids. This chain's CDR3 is CASGFGGGRGPHSDTQYF. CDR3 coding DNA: TGTGCCAGTGGCTTCGGCGGGGGGCGGGGGCCCCATTCCGATACGCAGTATTTT.

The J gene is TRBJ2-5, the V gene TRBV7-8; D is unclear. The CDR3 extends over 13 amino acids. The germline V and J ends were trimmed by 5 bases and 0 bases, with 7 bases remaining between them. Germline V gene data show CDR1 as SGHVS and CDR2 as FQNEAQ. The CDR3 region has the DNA TGTGCCAGCAGCATGGGGAACCAAGAGACCCAGTACTTC. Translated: CASSMGNQETQYF.